The sequence of this TCR beta chain was determined in a study of blood T cell repertoires in COVID-19. This CDR3 contains 12 residues. The V and J ends lost 5 bases and 5 bases respectively, with 10 bases between them. TCRdb's table, derived via immunoSEQ multiplex PCR, lists solely in-frame clones and lacks some. The sample has more than 200,000 clones, around nine tenths seen once. The genes are TRBV12-3 or TRBV12-4 and TRBJ2-7; D is uncertain. The sequence derives from a woman aged 60-70 years with acute or convalescent COVID-19. The specimen sequenced was peripheral blood. In DNA form, the CDR3 reads TGTGCCAGCAGTCTTTTTCCCCACGAGCAGTACTTC. Its protein is CASSLFPHEQYF.